This T cell receptor (beta chain) was sequenced in a study of control samples from healthy donors and cancer patients. Clones were read by immunoSEQ multiplex PCR, and TCRdb kept only the in-frame ones, dropping some. This sample has 190,000 or so clones, with 85% to 95% found just once. This TCR was sampled from a man aged 18 to 30 in good health. Material for sequencing was blood.

DNA for the CDR3: TGTGCCAGTAGAGTCAGCCGGAGCTCCTACGAGCAGTACTTC. Translating gives CASRVSRSSYEQYF. The chain couples TRBV19 to TRBJ2-7; D ambiguous. Germline CDR1 LNHDA, CDR2 SQIVND (reference sequence). This CDR3 has 14 amino acids. V lost 6 bases and J 0 bases, leaving 12 bases between the germline ends. The complete variable domain, with remaining parts taken from reference TRBV19 and TRBJ2-7, reads DGGITQSPKYLFRKEGQNVTLSCEQNLNHDAMYWYRQDPGQGLRLIYYSQIVNDFQKGDIAEGYSVSREKKESFPLTVTSAQKNPTAFYLCASRVSRSSYEQYFGPGTRLTVT.